This is a list of T cell receptor beta chains from one sample in a study of T cell responses to AZD1222 COVID-19 vaccine. Here immunoSEQ multiplex PCR was the method, and the copy in TCRdb shows in-frame clones only, minus some. The sample contains about 150,000 clones, about 92% of which appear only once. The sample here was peripheral blood, taken on day 0 of AZD1222 vaccination. The origin of the receptors is an adult in good health. Each CDR3 is given with its conserved first and last residue. Fields, in order: D gene, clone size, J gene, V gene, CDR3 DNA, CDR3 protein. A D gene is named only where the DNA matches it firmly. Clone size appears in some rows only: once, few, many, or a class for an expanded clone.

>TRBD1|.|TRBJ1-2|TRBV6-5
TGTGCCAGCAGTCCACGACAGGGATTGTGGGGCTACACCTTC
CASSPRQGLWGYTF
>.|once|TRBJ2-7|TRBV7-9
TGTGCCAGCACCGGGGAGGCTGGGGACCCCTACGAGCAGTACTTC
CASTGEAGDPYEQYF
>.|.|TRBJ2-2|TRBV30
TGTGCCTGGCGGCCCCTTAGGGGACAAGGCACCGGGGAGCTGTTTTTT
CAWRPLRGQGTGELFF
>.|.|TRBJ1-1|TRBV6-5
TGTGCCAGCAGAGCGGGCACTGAAGCTTTCTTT
CASRAGTEAFF
>.|.|TRBJ1-5|TRBV27
TGTGCCAGCAGCTGGGACGGTTCCTATCAGCCCCAGCATTTT
CASSWDGSYQPQHF
>TRBD1|.|TRBJ1-6|TRBV5-6
TGTGCCAGCAGCTTGGGGGACAGGGGGCCATCACCCCTCCACTTT
CASSLGDRGPSPLHF
>.|.|TRBJ2-7|TRBV25-1
TGTGCCAGCAGTGAACCGGGTCAGTACGAGCAGTACTTC
CASSEPGQYEQYF
>.|.|TRBJ2-1|TRBV11-3
TGTGCCAGCAGTCGCAAGGCGAATGAGCAGTTCTTC
CASSRKANEQFF
>.|.|TRBJ1-2|TRBV5-4
TGTGCCAGCAGCTTGGGAACGGGTGGCTATGGCTACACCTTC
CASSLGTGGYGYTF
>.|.|TRBJ2-5|TRBV11-2
TGTGCCAGCAGCAACAACCCGGGACACATCTCAACCCAGTACTTC
CASSNNPGHISTQYF
>.|once|TRBJ1-5|TRBV19
TGTGCCAGTAGTCTCCGGGACATAAATCAGCCCCAGCATTTT
CASSLRDINQPQHF
>.|once|TRBJ2-1|TRBV18
TGTGCCACCCTAGTAGTTCCTTCAATATACACCTACAATGAGCAGTTCTTC
CATLVVPSIYTYNEQFF
>.|.|TRBJ1-1|TRBV30
TGTGCCTGGAGAGGCGGCGGAAACACTGAAGCTTTCTTT
CAWRGGGNTEAFF
>.|.|TRBJ2-7|TRBV6-6
TGTGCCAGCACCCCGCTGGGGGGTTACGAGCAGTACTTC
CASTPLGGYEQYF
>TRBD1|.|TRBJ1-5|TRBV10-3
TGTGCCATCAGGGCGGACAGGGGTACGGGACAGCCCCAGCATTTT
CAIRADRGTGQPQHF
>TRBD1|.|TRBJ1-5|TRBV6-2/TRBV6-3
TGTGCCAGCAGTACCGGCGTGACAGGGGGCAATCAGCCCCAGCATTTT
CASSTGVTGGNQPQHF
>.|.|TRBJ1-6|TRBV12-3/TRBV12-4
TGTGCCAGCAGTTTAAGGCAGGGCCGTTCGGTTCACTTT
CASSLRQGRSVHF
>TRBD2|few|TRBJ2-2|TRBV5-1
TGCGCCAGCAGCGGCAGTAGCGGGAGCGGCACCGGGGAGCTGTTTTTT
CASSGSSGSGTGELFF
>TRBD1|.|TRBJ2-5|TRBV5-4
TGTGCCAGCAGCTCGCCAGGGGGCAGGGATGCCCAAGAGACCCAGTACTTC
CASSSPGGRDAQETQYF
>.|.|TRBJ1-1|TRBV9
TGTGCCAGCAGCGTAGCAGGGTTTACCACTGAAGCTTTCTTT
CASSVAGFTTEAFF
>TRBD1|.|TRBJ1-5|TRBV24-1
TGTGCCATCGGGACAGGGGGCAACAATCAGCCCCAGCATTTT
CAIGTGGNNQPQHF
>.|.|TRBJ1-2|TRBV10-3
TGTGCCACCGAGGGGGGGGCCAACTATGGCTACACCTTC
CATEGGANYGYTF
>.|few|TRBJ2-7|TRBV6-2/TRBV6-3
TGTGCCAGCAGTCAGAATTGGGACGCCTACGAGCAGTACTTC
CASSQNWDAYEQYF
>.|.|TRBJ1-5|TRBV7-2
TGTGCCAGCAGCTCTAAGGGCTCCAATCAGCCCCAGCATTTT
CASSSKGSNQPQHF
>.|.|TRBJ2-1|TRBV4-1
TGCGCCAGCAGCCAACGGGTAGATTTGGTCGATGAGCAGTTCTTC
CASSQRVDLVDEQFF
>.|.|TRBJ1-3|TRBV12-3/TRBV12-4
TGTGCCAGCAGAAGGACATCTGGAAACACCATATATTTT
CASRRTSGNTIYF
>.|once|TRBJ2-3|TRBV24-1
TGTGCCACCAGTGATTCGTCCCAGACAGATACGCAGTATTTT
CATSDSSQTDTQYF
>.|.|TRBJ1-1|TRBV19
TGTGCCAGTAGTATAGGAAAGAACACTGAAGCTTTCTTT
CASSIGKNTEAFF
>TRBD2|.|TRBJ2-6|TRBV5-1
TGCGCCAGCAGCTTGGAGGGTACCGGGGGGACGGGGGCCAACGTCCTGACTTTC
CASSLEGTGGTGANVLTF
>.|.|TRBJ1-3|TRBV24-1
TGTGCCACCAGTGACAGACCTGGAAACACCATATATTTT
CATSDRPGNTIYF
>TRBD1|.|TRBJ1-2|TRBV7-2
TGTGCCAGCAGCTTAACAGAAGGGCAGGGGGGCTATGGCTACACCTTC
CASSLTEGQGGYGYTF
>.|.|TRBJ2-4|TRBV2
TGTGCCAGCAGTACTACCGGGAGAAACATTCAGTACTTC
CASSTTGRNIQYF
>.|.|TRBJ1-1|TRBV14
TGTGCCAGCAGTGAGTGGGGGAGGGCCATGAACACTGAAGCTTTCTTT
CASSEWGRAMNTEAFF
>TRBD1|.|TRBJ1-6|TRBV18
TGTGCCAGCTCCCAAGAGACAGGGTCTTCCTATAATTCACCCCTCCACTTT
CASSQETGSSYNSPLHF
>.|.|TRBJ1-6|TRBV5-6
TGTGCCAGCAGCTTGAGAACCTATAATTCACCCCTCCACTTT
CASSLRTYNSPLHF
>.|.|TRBJ1-1|TRBV5-1
TGCGCCAGCAGCTTCAGTCGGGGAGGGAACACTGAAGCTTTCTTT
CASSFSRGGNTEAFF
>.|.|TRBJ1-6|TRBV9
TGTGCCAGCAGCGTAGCTTCGGGTGAGGGGGGTTCACCCCTCCACTTT
CASSVASGEGGSPLHF
>.|.|TRBJ1-5|TRBV30
TGTGCCTGGAGTGTTGGATATCAGCCCCAGCATTTT
CAWSVGYQPQHF
>.|.|TRBJ1-4|TRBV30
TGTGCCTGGAGTGTATTAAGGTCCTCTCTTTCAACTAATGAAAAACTGTTTTTT
CAWSVLRSSLSTNEKLFF
>.|.|TRBJ2-2|TRBV3-1/TRBV3-2
TGTGCCAGCAGCCAAGTGGTGTTGGGGGCTAACACCGGGGAGCTGTTTTTT
CASSQVVLGANTGELFF
>.|.|TRBJ1-3|TRBV19
TGTGCCAGTAGTCAGGGGAACTCTGGAAACACCATATATTTT
CASSQGNSGNTIYF
>.|.|TRBJ1-3|TRBV3-1/TRBV3-2
TGTGCCAGCAGCCTATCTGGAAACACCATATATTTT
CASSLSGNTIYF
>TRBD1|once|TRBJ2-3|TRBV5-1
TGCGCCAGCAGCTTGCGGGCAGGGGGCCGAGATACGCAGTATTTT
CASSLRAGGRDTQYF
>.|.|TRBJ1-2|TRBV6-6
TGTGCCAGCAGTCATCACCCTGGACAGTCTATCTACACCTTC
CASSHHPGQSIYTF
>.|.|TRBJ2-1|TRBV27
TGTGCCAGCAGTCCCACGCGGTCTTCCTACAATGAGCAGTTCTTC
CASSPTRSSYNEQFF
>TRBD1|.|TRBJ1-2|TRBV4-1
TGCGCCAGCAGCCAAGATATTCGGACAGGGGGCACGAACTATGGCTACACCTTC
CASSQDIRTGGTNYGYTF
>.|.|TRBJ2-7|TRBV13
TGTGCCAGCAGCTTAGAAGGTTATGAGCAGTACTTC
CASSLEGYEQYF
>.|.|TRBJ1-5|TRBV7-4
TGTGCCAGCAGCTTACATACAGGCAGGAATCAGCCCCAGCATTTT
CASSLHTGRNQPQHF
>.|.|TRBJ1-6|TRBV9
TGTGCCAGCAGCGTTACTGGGGATACTTCACCCCTCCACTTT
CASSVTGDTSPLHF
>.|.|TRBJ1-5|TRBV7-2
TGTGCCAGCAGCTTATCACCCTATCAGCCCCAGCATTTT
CASSLSPYQPQHF
>TRBD2|.|TRBJ2-7|TRBV5-1
TGCGCCAGCAGCATGGACCTAGCGGGGGGGCTCTACGAGCAGTACTTC
CASSMDLAGGLYEQYF
>TRBD1|once|TRBJ2-5|TRBV9
TGTGCCAGCAGCCAGGTAACAGGGGTACTACAAGAGACCCAGTACTTC
CASSQVTGVLQETQYF
>.|.|TRBJ1-6|TRBV4-1
TGCGCCAGCAGCCAAGCCGGGGGTAATTCACCCCTCCACTTT
CASSQAGGNSPLHF
>TRBD2|.|TRBJ2-2|TRBV9
TGTGCCAGCAGCTTCCTAGCGGGAGGAGATACCGGGGAGCTGTTTTTT
CASSFLAGGDTGELFF
>.|.|TRBJ1-1|TRBV11-3
TGTGCCAGCAGCTTTTGGCGGGGGGGCCAAGCTTTCTTT
CASSFWRGGQAFF